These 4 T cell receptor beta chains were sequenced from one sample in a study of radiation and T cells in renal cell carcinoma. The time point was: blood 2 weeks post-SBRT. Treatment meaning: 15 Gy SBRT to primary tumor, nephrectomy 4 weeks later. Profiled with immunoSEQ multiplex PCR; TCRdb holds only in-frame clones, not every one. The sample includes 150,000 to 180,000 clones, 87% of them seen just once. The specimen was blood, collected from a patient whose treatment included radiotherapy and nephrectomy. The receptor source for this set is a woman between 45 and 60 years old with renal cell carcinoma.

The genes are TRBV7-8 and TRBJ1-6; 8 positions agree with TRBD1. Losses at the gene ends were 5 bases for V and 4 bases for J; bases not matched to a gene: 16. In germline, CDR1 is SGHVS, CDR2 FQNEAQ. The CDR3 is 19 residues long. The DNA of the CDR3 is TGTGCCAGCAGCCCCAGGGTCACCACCTGGACAGGGTATAATTCACCCCTCCACTTT. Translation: CASSPRVTTWTGYNSPLHF.

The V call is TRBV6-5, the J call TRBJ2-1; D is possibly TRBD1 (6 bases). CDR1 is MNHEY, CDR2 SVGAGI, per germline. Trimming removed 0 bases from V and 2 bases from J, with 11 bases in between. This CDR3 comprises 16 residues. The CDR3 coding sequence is TGTGCCAGCAGTTACTCGGGCAGGGGCCCCTACAATGAGCAGTTCTTC. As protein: CASSYSGRGPYNEQFF.

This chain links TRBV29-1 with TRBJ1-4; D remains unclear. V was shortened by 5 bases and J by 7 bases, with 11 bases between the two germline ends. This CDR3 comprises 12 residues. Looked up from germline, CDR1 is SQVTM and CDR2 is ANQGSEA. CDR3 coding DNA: TGCAGCGTTTCGGAGTTGGCTGAAAAACTGTTTTTT. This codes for CSVSELAEKLFF.

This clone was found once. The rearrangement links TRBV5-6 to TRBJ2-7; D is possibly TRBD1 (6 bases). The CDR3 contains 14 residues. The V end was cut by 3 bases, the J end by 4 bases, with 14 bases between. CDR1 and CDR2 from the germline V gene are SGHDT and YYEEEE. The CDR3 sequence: CASSSLDSFYEQYF. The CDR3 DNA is TGTGCCAGCAGCTCCTTGGACAGTTTTTACGAGCAGTACTTC.